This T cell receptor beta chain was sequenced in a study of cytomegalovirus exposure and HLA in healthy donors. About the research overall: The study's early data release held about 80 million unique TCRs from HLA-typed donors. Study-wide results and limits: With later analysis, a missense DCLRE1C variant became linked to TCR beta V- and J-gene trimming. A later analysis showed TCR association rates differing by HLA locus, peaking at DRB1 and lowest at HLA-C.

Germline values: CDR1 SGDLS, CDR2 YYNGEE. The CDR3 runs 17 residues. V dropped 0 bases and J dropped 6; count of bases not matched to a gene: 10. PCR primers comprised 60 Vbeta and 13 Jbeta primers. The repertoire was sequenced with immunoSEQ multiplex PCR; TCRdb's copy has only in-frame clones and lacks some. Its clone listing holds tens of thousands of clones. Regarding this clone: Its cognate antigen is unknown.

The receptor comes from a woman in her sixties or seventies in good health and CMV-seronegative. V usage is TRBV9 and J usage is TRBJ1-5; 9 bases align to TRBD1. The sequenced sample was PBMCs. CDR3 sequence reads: CASSVVMWTGASQPQHF. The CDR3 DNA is TGTGCCAGCAGCGTAGTAATGTGGACAGGGGCGAGTCAGCCCCAGCATTTT.